Presented here are 6 T cell receptor beta chains from one specimen sequenced in a study of T cell responses to AZD1222 COVID-19 vaccine. Clones were sequenced by immunoSEQ multiplex PCR, and TCRdb holds only the in-frame ones, with some missing. Seen here are 70,000 to 95,000 clones, 89% observed once, and the top ten hold around 2.8%. The starting material was peripheral blood, obtained on day 0 of MenACWY control vaccination. These receptors all come from an adult in good health.

The chain has TRBV3-1 (or the pseudogene TRBV3-2) and TRBJ2-4; the D is unclear. This CDR3 is 14 amino acids long. V gave up 2 bases and J gave up 0 bases, with 5 bases separating them. Germline V lookup: CDR1 LGHDT, CDR2 YNNKEL (reference sequence). CDR3 DNA sequence: TGTGCCAGCAGCCAAATTCTAGCCAAAAACATTCAGTACTTC. Translating gives CASSQILAKNIQYF.

The chain carries TRBV6-5 and TRBJ1-2; possible D gene TRBD1, 5 bases. Germline lookup yields CDR1 MNHEY and CDR2 SVGAGI. CDR3 length: 14 amino acids. V lost 0 bases, J lost 4 bases, and 9 bases lay in between. For the CDR3, the DNA is TGTGCCAGCAGTTACTCGGCCAGGGCCTATGGCTACACCTTC. Protein product: CASSYSARAYGYTF.

This clone was seen only a few times. J is TRBJ2-7 and V is TRBV7-2; possible D gene TRBD1, 6 bases. Germline lookup yields CDR1 SGHTA and CDR2 FQGNSA. With 5 bases removed from V and 2 bases from J, the gap between germline ends came to 13 bases. The CDR3 totals 14 residues. CDR3 nucleotides: TGTGCCAGCAGCCCAGGGGTGGGAACCTACGAGCAGTACTTC. It translates to CASSPGVGTYEQYF.

This clone was seen once. The chain combines TRBV11-2 with TRBJ2-1, with D uncertain. CDR3 size: 12 residues. Germline loops: CDR1 SGHAT, CDR2 FQNNGV. Trimming stripped 1 base from V and 7 bases from J, with 5 bases between. The CDR3 region has the DNA TGTGCCAGCAGCTTAGCATGGAATGAGCAGTTCTTC. This codes for CASSLAWNEQFF.

The chain links TRBV28 to TRBJ1-5; no clear D gene. The CDR3 is 15 residues long. The germline V and J ends were trimmed by 10 bases and 1 base, with 17 bases remaining between them. Per the germline V gene, CDR1 is MDHEN and CDR2 is SYDVKM. Here the CDR3 DNA reads TGTGCCACTAAAACCCCGGAAGTAAGCAATCAGCCCCAGCATTTT. This sequence encodes CATKTPEVSNQPQHF.

The chain couples TRBV12-3 or TRBV12-4 to TRBJ2-1; 8 bases match TRBD2. The CDR3 covers 13 residues. J lost 12 bases, V lost 3 bases, and 7 bases had no gene match. The CDR3 nucleotides read TGTGCCAGCAGTTTGGGGCTAGCGGGTACGCAGTTCTTC. Translating gives CASSLGLAGTQFF.